This is a list of T cell receptor beta chains from one sample in a study of blood T cell repertoires in COVID-19. The data were produced by immunoSEQ multiplex PCR, yet TCRdb's version contains in-frame clones alone and is incomplete. The sample shows about 250,000 clones, about 90% of them seen only once. Sequencing was performed on PBMCs or T cells enriched from blood (not recorded which). The receptors originated from a woman aged 40 to 55 who had been exposed to COVID-19. Both conserved end residues are trimmed from each CDR3.

V: TRBV19
CDR3: ASSGFSGTGGYT

V: TRBV6-1
CDR3: ASSETGGGGYTDTQY

V: TRBV6-2/TRBV6-3
CDR3: ASSYSISVSTDTQY

V: TRBV12-3/TRBV12-4
CDR3: ASTRTGGQPQH

V: TRBV5-1
CDR3: ASSRDPSGANTGELF

V: TRBV2
CDR3: ASRVQGVNTEAF

V: TRBV10-3
CDR3: ASFGRNEQY

V: TRBV27
CDR3: ASRQLGYNEQF

V: TRBV29-1
CDR3: SSARVSGTEAF

V: TRBV7-2
CDR3: ASSYPLAGTDTQY

V: TRBV10-3
CDR3: AIRQGRDTEAF

V: TRBV19
CDR3: ASSQAPGSATQY

V: TRBV19
CDR3: AGRQGGNSNQPQH

V: TRBV11-2
CDR3: ASSPRQGRETQY

V: TRBV9
CDR3: ASSGDTGELF

V: TRBV4-1
CDR3: ASNTLGQGSTEAF

V: TRBV29-1
CDR3: SVEGLLGTEAF

V: TRBV7-2
CDR3: ASSLLGQIAEKLF

V: TRBV14
CDR3: ASSLTSSRGSGANVLT

V: TRBV3-1/TRBV3-2
CDR3: ASSQVEGDEQY

V: TRBV6-5
CDR3: ASSRGQNYEQY

V: TRBV5-4
CDR3: ASSPQASNYGYT

V: TRBV4-2
CDR3: ASSQGQQNLYGYT

V: TRBV30
CDR3: AWRYYLFGTEAF

V: TRBV5-6
CDR3: ASSVLSGSYEQY

V: TRBV11-2
CDR3: ASSSRTGIGELF

V: TRBV5-1
CDR3: ASSRQGRGEETQY

V: TRBV5-4
CDR3: ASSPWMGLGDTEAF

V: TRBV5-1
CDR3: ASSREGVTNEKLF

V: TRBV5-1
CDR3: ASSPGRGPGKAVETQY

V: TRBV27
CDR3: ASSLPPAGGNSPLH

V: TRBV30
CDR3: AWSFQGFNEKLF

V: TRBV4-1
CDR3: ASSQDRGTNQPQH

V: TRBV7-2
CDR3: ASSPGSATNEKLF

V: TRBV4-3
CDR3: ASSRDWTGGNTIY

V: TRBV4-3
CDR3: ASSQEDVGTTSDPVEDTQY

V: TRBV5-6
CDR3: ASSEPGQGIVETQY

V: TRBV19
CDR3: ASTRGLYSNQPQH

V: TRBV28
CDR3: ASSLASYGYT

V: TRBV30
CDR3: AWIPPLAGGTDTQY

V: TRBV11-2
CDR3: ASSRQGRSTEAF

V: TRBV29-1
CDR3: SVQTGEREKLF

V: TRBV7-2
CDR3: ASSLGVRPGENTEAF

V: TRBV7-9
CDR3: ASSRGGSEAF

V: TRBV7-2
CDR3: ASSLRDIWNSPLH

V: TRBV15
CDR3: ATGRGGEIEETQY

V: TRBV19
CDR3: ASSIRPQGGIRELF

V: TRBV6-2/TRBV6-3
CDR3: ASSYLRGIALPDLNNEQF

V: TRBV4-2
CDR3: ASSQTDNVNYGYT

V: TRBV21-1
CDR3: ASSSKNPYGGAQETQY